This T cell receptor (beta chain) derives from a study of T-cell reconstitution after alpha-beta-depleted transplantation in children. Trimming pared 4 bases from V and 7 bases from J, leaving 18 bases between. CDR1 SGDLS and CDR2 YYNGEE come from the germline V gene. The CDR3 spans 14 residues. This clonotype was seen only a few times. Unique molecular identifiers were used to barcode this TCRbeta library. TCRdb re-derived calls from the PCR reads in MiXCR, one entry per CDR3 protein. This sample carries more than 450,000 distinct CDR3 sequences, 15% to 20% of them seen once, and the ten largest clones take over 3%.

This material consisted of PBMCs from the stem cell graft donor, taken from the stem cell graft. The chain couples TRBV9 to TRBJ2-7; D is perhaps TRBD2 (6 bases). This TCR was sampled from a human donor who donated a stem cell graft to a child with acute lymphoblastic leukemia. CDR3 region: CASSPTGLSWEQYF. CDR3 bases: TGTGCCAGCAGCCCCACGGGACTTTCGTGGGAGCAGTACTTC.